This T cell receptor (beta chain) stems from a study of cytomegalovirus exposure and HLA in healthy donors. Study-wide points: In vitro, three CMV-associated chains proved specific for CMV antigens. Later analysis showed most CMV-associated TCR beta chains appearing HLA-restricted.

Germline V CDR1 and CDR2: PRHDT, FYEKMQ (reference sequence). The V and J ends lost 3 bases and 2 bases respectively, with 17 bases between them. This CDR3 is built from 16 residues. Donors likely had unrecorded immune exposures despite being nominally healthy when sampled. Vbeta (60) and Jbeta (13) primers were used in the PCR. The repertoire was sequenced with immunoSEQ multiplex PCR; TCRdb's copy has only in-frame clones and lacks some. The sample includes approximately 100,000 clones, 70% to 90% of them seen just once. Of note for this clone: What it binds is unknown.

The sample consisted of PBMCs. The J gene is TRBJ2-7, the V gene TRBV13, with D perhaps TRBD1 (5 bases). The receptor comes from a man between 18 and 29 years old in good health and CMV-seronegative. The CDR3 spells CASSFNAKGWAYEQYF. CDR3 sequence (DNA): TGTGCCAGCAGCTTTAACGCGAAGGGGTGGGCCTACGAGCAGTACTTC.